Listed below are T cell receptor beta chains from one sample, sequenced in a study of beta chain features in type 1 diabetes. Sequencing used immunoSEQ multiplex PCR; TCRdb keeps in-frame clones, though not all of them. Among a few hundred thousand clones, 27% were seen once, and the ten largest hold 4%. Source material: central memory CD4+ T cells from blood. Receptor source: a man aged 30 to 45 in good health. The CDR3 runs from the conserved cysteine through the conserved F or W. D genes are given only for firm matches. Some rows have no size entry. The others give once, few or many, or a class for an expanded clone.

length,V,size,D,J,CDR3,DNA
14,TRBV7-2,-,TRBD2,TRBJ2-1,CASSLERGRDEQFF,TGTGCCAGCAGCCTTGAGCGGGGGAGGGATGAGCAGTTCTTC
13,TRBV7-9,few,-,TRBJ2-5,CASSYPGEETQYF,TGTGCCAGCAGCTACCCAGGGGAAGAGACCCAGTACTTC
10,TRBV30,-,-,TRBJ1-1,CAWAEAEAFF,TGTGCCTGGGCCGAGGCTGAAGCTTTCTTT
13,TRBV5-5,few,-,TRBJ2-5,CASTGLSLETQYF,TGTGCCAGCACCGGGCTCTCTCTCGAGACCCAGTACTTC
16,TRBV4-2,many,-,TRBJ2-3,CASSQTRGGGTDTQYF,TGTGCCAGCAGCCAAACCAGGGGCGGGGGCACAGATACGCAGTATTTT
15,TRBV30,-,TRBD1,TRBJ1-5,CAWSVQGGNNQPQHF,TGTGCCTGGAGTGTACAAGGGGGCAACAATCAGCCCCAGCATTTT
11,TRBV27,-,-,TRBJ2-2,CASILPGELFF,TGTGCCAGCATCCTCCCCGGGGAGCTGTTTTTT
16,TRBV2,-,-,TRBJ2-2,CASDERRAMLAGELFF,TGTGCCAGCGATGAAAGGAGGGCGATGTTGGCCGGGGAGCTGTTTTTT
10,TRBV20-1,-,-,TRBJ2-1,CSAGLTERVF,TGCAGTGCTGGACTGACTGAGAGGGTCTTC
14,TRBV28,many,-,TRBJ2-7,CASSFGSGGYEQYF,TGTGCCAGCAGTTTTGGTTCCGGCGGCTACGAGCAGTACTTC
13,TRBV7-2,few,TRBD1,TRBJ2-1,CASSLRQGPEQFF,TGTGCCAGCAGCTTAAGACAGGGACCTGAGCAGTTCTTC
15,TRBV7-2,few,TRBD2,TRBJ2-3,CASSFLAGVADTQYF,TGTGCCAGCAGCTTCCTAGCGGGAGTTGCAGATACGCAGTATTTT
16,TRBV18,-,-,TRBJ2-2,CASSPRQGGDTGELFF,TGTGCCAGCTCACCGCGACAGGGAGGGGACACCGGGGAGCTGTTTTTT
11,TRBV29-1,-,-,TRBJ2-1,CSVESYNEQFF,TGCAGCGTTGAGTCCTACAATGAGCAGTTCTTC
16,TRBV5-4,many,-,TRBJ2-5,CASSLGRGGREETQYF,TGTGCCAGCAGCTTGGGAAGGGGAGGTCGGGAAGAGACCCAGTACTTC
17,TRBV30,few,TRBD2,TRBJ2-2,CAWSILSGVWKTGELFF,TGTGCCTGGAGTATCCTCAGCGGGGTATGGAAAACCGGGGAGCTGTTTTTT
11,TRBV11-2,few,-,TRBJ2-7,CASSRHYEQYF,TGTGCCAGCAGCCGACACTACGAGCAGTACTTC
14,TRBV18,medium-sized,-,TRBJ2-3,CASSPVTRTDTQYF,TGTGCCAGCTCACCCGTAACCCGCACAGATACGCAGTATTTT